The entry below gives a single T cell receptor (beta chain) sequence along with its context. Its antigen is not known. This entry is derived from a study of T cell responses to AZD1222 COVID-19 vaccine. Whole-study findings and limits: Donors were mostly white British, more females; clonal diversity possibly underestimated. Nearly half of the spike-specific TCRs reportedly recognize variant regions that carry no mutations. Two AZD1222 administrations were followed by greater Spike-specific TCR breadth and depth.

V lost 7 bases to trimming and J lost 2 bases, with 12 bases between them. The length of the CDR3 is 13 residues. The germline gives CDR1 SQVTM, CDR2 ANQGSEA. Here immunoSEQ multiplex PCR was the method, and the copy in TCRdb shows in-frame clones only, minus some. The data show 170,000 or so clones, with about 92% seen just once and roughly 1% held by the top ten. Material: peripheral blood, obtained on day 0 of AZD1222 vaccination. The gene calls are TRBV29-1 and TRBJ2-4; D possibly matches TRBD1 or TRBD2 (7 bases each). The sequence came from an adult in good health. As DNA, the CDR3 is TGCAGCGCCAGGGGGGGGTCCAAAAACATTCAGTACTTC. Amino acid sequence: CSARGGSKNIQYF. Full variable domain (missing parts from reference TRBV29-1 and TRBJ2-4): SAVISQKPSRDICQRGTSLTIQCQVDSQVTMMFWYRQQPGQSLTLIATANQGSEATYESGFVIDKFPISRPNLTFSTLTVSNMSPEDSSIYLCSARGGSKNIQYFGAGTRLSVL.